This T cell receptor beta chain was found in a study of cytomegalovirus exposure and HLA in healthy donors. Study as a whole: Later analysis reported that the 110 or so validation repertoires shared the platform of the roughly 700 first-cohort repertoires.

Germline V gene sequence: CDR1 SGHNT, CDR2 YYREEE (reference sequence). The CDR3 is 16 residues long. Between the trimmed V and J ends, which lost 5 bases and 2 bases, there was a span of 19 bases. The data were produced by immunoSEQ multiplex PCR, yet TCRdb's version contains in-frame clones alone and is incomplete. The data contain 150,000 to 200,000 clones, more than 75% of them seen just once; the ten biggest clones take up roughly 3%. The TCR was taken from a man between 18 and 35 years old in good health and CMV-seropositive. The chain uses TRBV5-4 and TRBJ1-2, with D possibly being TRBD1 (6 bases). Sequences were obtained from PBMCs. The CDR3 nucleotides are TGTGCCAGCAGTTTGAGAGCGGGACACCTCAACTATGGCTACACCTTC. This sequence encodes CASSLRAGHLNYGYTF.